This T cell receptor beta chain stems from a study of blood T cells in healthy people across ages. Study-level results: The diversity estimates, figures obtained from one million T cells, were considered underestimates.

On this clonotype: What it binds is not known.

Each individual donor underwent a draw of 8 to 10 milliliters of peripheral blood. Germline loops: CDR1 SGHTA, CDR2 FQGNSA. Trimming left V 1 base short and J 0 bases short, with 15 bases between. The CDR3 contains 18 residues. Combining a sample-barcoded 5' primer with a J-beta primer mix, a second PCR ran for roughly 6 to 12 cycles. Every sample gave at least 2.5 million paired-end reads containing CDR3. From the 5' RACE reads, TCRdb called clonotypes with MiXCR, one entry per CDR3 protein. The table has 550,000 to 600,000 distinct CDR3 sequences, 27% seen once. The sample consisted of blood. This rearrangement joins TRBV7-2 to TRBJ1-4; D call uncertain. This receptor was identified in a woman aged 70-85 years in good health. The CDR3 spells CASSLGAGSLATNEKLFF. As DNA, the CDR3 is TGTGCCAGCAGCTTAGGCGCAGGATCCCTTGCAACTAATGAAAAACTGTTTTTT.